Listed below are T cell receptor beta chains from one sample, sequenced in a study of somatic mutations in cytotoxic T cells in rheumatoid arthritis. The repertoire was sequenced with immunoSEQ multiplex PCR; TCRdb's copy has only in-frame clones and lacks some. In the table there are 13,000 to 15,000 clones, roughly three quarters of which are singletons. Material: CD8+ T cells sorted from blood. The receptors derive from an adult with rheumatoid arthritis. CDR3s include the opening cysteine and the closing phenylalanine or tryptophan.

V	J	CDR3
TRBV19	TRBJ1-2	CASDLQGRGSNYGYTF
TRBV27	TRBJ2-2	CASSSSTGELFF
TRBV9	TRBJ1-1	CASSVGDLGRNTEAFF
TRBV9	TRBJ1-2	CASSRALTVGSYGYTF
TRBV7-7	TRBJ2-7	CASSFAGEAEQYF
TRBV4-2	TRBJ2-3	CASSQDGAGGRTDTQYF
TRBV14	TRBJ2-1	CASSQDRRAPGANYNEQFF
TRBV27	TRBJ1-1	CASSLFQGNTEAFF
TRBV9	TRBJ1-1	CASSVETLNTEAFF
TRBV7-8	TRBJ1-6	CASSLGLSPLHF
TRBV6-1	TRBJ1-4	CASRGNLNEKLFF
TRBV9	TRBJ2-7	CASSAAAGAYEQYF
TRBV15	TRBJ1-4	CATSRPIQGNEKLFF
TRBV6-5	TRBJ2-1	CAAAVSYSDEQFF
TRBV7-3	TRBJ2-2	CASSPPTNTGELFF
TRBV9	TRBJ2-3	CASSVKGTDTQYF
TRBV7-2	TRBJ1-1	CASSLGIYTEAFF